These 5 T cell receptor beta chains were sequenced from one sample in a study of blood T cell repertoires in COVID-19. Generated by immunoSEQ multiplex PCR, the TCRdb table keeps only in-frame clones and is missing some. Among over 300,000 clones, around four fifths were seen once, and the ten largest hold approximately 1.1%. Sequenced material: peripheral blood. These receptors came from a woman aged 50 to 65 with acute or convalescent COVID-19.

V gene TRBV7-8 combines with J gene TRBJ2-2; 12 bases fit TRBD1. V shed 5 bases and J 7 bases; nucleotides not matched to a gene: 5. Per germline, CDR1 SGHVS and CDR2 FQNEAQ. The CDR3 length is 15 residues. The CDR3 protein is CASSRDRGRGGELFF. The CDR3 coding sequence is TGTGCCAGCAGCCGGGACAGGGGGCGGGGCGGGGAGCTGTTTTTT. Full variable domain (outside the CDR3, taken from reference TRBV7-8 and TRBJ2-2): GAGVSQSPRYKVAKRGQDVALRCDPISGHVSLFWYQQALGQGPEFLTYFQNEAQLDKSGLPSDRFFAERPEGSVSTLKIQRTQQEDSAVYLCASSRDRGRGGELFFGEGSRLTVL.

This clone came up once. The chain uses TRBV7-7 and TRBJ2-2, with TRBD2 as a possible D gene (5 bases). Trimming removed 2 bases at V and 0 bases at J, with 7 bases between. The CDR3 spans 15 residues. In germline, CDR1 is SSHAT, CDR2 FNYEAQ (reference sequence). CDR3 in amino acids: CASSLSGTNTGELFF. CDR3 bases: TGTGCCAGCAGCTTATCGGGAACGAACACCGGGGAGCTGTTTTTT.

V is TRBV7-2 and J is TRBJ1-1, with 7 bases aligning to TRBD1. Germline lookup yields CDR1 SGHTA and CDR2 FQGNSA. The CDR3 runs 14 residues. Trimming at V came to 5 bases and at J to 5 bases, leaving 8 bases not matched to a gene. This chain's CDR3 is CASSRGQKRTEAFF. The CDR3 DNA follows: TGTGCCAGCAGCCGGGGACAGAAGAGGACTGAAGCTTTCTTT.

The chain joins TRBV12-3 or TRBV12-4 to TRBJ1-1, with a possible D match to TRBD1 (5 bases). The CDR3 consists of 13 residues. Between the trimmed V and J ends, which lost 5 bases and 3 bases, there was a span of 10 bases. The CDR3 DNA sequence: TGTGCCAGCAGTAAGACAGAATACACTGAAGCTTTCTTT. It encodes CASSKTEYTEAFF.

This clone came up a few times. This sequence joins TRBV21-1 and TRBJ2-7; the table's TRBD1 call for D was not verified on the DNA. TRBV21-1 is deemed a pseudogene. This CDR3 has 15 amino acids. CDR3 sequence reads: CASTSPGTGAYEQYV. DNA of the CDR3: TGTGCCAGCACCTCCCCCGGGACAGGGGCCTACGAGCAGTACGTC.